This TCR beta chain was captured in a study of blood T cell repertoires in COVID-19. About the study: Acute-phase and convalescent COVID-19 samples originated in the United States, Italy and Spain.

Cohort assignment relied on participant-reported clinical history. TCRdb's table, derived via immunoSEQ multiplex PCR, lists solely in-frame clones and lacks some. The sample has under 200,000 clones, roughly four fifths seen once; the top ten hold approximately 11%. V lost 4 bases to trimming and J lost 2 bases, with 20 bases between them. CDR3 length: 17 amino acids. Germline-derived CDR1 and CDR2 are SGHTA and FQGNSA. The sample consisted of PBMCs or T cells enriched from blood (not recorded which). The sequence was collected from a man in his fifties who had recovered from COVID-19. The V and J genes are TRBV7-2 and TRBJ1-2, with D possibly TRBD1 on 6 matching bases. DNA for the CDR3: TGTGCCAGCAGCTCACAAAGAGGGGGGGTTTCGAACTATGGCTACACCTTC. Translating it yields CASSSQRGGVSNYGYTF. The full variable domain, rest sourced from reference TRBV7-2 and TRBJ1-2, is GAGVSQSPSNKVTEKGKDVELRCDPISGHTALYWYRQSLGQGLEFLIYFQGNSAPDKSGLPSDRFSAERTGGSVSTLTIQRTQQEDSAVYLCASSSQRGGVSNYGYTFGSGTRLTVV.